The clone carrying this T cell receptor (beta chain) was picked up one time. Its antigen is still unknown. CDR3 size: 14 residues. Trimming took off 4 bases at V and 6 bases at J, with 15 bases between the two ends. Germline V gene data show CDR1 as LGHNA and CDR2 as YSLEER. From the 5' RACE reads, TCRdb called clonotypes with MiXCR, one entry per CDR3 protein. The sample carries 150,000 to 200,000 distinct CDR3 sequences, more than 9% recorded once. These data originate in a study of CD8 T cells in ankylosing spondylitis. Broader study findings: Disease-linked clones reportedly concentrated significantly in matched ankylosing spondylitis synovial fluid. Disease-associated clones were CD8+ and fairly uncommon in peripheral blood. Earlier literature documents some of the motif variants in reactive arthritis synovial fluid and blood.

The chain employs TRBV4-3 and TRBJ1-2, with D tentatively TRBD1 (6 bases). The sequencing input was blood, either unsorted or a sorted T cell fraction (not recorded which). The receptor's source is a male donor with ankylosing spondylitis or in good health (not recorded which). The CDR3: CASSREGGSHGYTF. CDR3 DNA: TGCGCCAGCAGCCGAGAAGGGGGTAGCCATGGCTACACCTTC.